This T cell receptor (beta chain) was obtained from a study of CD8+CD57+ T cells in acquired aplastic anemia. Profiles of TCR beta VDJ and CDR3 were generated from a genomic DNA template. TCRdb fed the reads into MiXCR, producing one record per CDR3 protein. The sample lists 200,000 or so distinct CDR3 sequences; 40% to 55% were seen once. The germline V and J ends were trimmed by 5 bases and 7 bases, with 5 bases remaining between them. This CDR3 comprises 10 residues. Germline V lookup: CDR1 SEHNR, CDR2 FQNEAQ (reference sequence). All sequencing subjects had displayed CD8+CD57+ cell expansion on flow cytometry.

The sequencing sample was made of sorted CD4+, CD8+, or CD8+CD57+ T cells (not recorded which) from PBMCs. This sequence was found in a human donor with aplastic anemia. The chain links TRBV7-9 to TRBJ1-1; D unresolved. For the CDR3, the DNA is TGTGCCAGCAGCAGCCTTGAAGCTTTCTTT. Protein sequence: CASSSLEAFF.